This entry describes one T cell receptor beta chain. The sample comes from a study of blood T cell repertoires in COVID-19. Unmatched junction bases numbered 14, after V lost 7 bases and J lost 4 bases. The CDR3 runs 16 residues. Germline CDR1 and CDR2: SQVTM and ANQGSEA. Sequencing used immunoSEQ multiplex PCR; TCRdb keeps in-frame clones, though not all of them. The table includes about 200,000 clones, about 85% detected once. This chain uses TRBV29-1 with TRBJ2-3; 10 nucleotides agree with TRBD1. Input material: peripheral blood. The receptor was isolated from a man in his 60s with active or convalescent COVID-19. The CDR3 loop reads CSAVKSTGGNADTQYF. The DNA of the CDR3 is TGCAGCGCTGTAAAGTCGACAGGGGGCAACGCAGATACGCAGTATTTT.